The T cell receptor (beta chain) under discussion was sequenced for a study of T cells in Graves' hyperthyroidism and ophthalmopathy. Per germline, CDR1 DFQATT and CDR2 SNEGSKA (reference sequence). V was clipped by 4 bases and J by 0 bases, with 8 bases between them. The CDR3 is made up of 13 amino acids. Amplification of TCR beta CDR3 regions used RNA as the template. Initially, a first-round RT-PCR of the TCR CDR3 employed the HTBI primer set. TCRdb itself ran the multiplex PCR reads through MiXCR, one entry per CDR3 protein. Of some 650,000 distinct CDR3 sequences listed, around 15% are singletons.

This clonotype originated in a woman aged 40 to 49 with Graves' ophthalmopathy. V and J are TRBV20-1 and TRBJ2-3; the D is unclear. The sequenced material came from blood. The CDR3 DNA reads TGCAGTGCTATACTGCCTAGCACAGATACGCAGTATTTT. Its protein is CSAILPSTDTQYF.